One and the same sample provided the 18 T cell receptor beta chains below, sequenced in a study of cytomegalovirus exposure and HLA in healthy donors. PCR was performed using 60 Vbeta and 13 Jbeta primers. The repertoire was sequenced with immunoSEQ multiplex PCR; TCRdb's copy has only in-frame clones and lacks some. The repertoire includes around 64,000 clones, about four fifths of them detected once, and 7.8% sits in the top ten. Sequencing input: PBMCs. All receptors derive from a man aged 18 to 29 in good health and CMV-seropositive.

The chain combines TRBV30 with TRBJ2-1; D is uncertain. Germline assignment: CDR1 GTSNPN and CDR2 SVGIG (reference sequence). The CDR3 runs 12 residues. V was cut by 3 bases and J by 5 bases, with 8 bases left in between. CDR3 DNA sequence: TGTGCCTGGAGCCGGCAGGACAATGAGCAGTTCTTC. This codes for CAWSRQDNEQFF.

This rearrangement joins TRBV27 to TRBJ2-3; D unclear. V was trimmed by 3 bases and J by 4 bases, leaving 2 bases between them. This CDR3 is built from 11 residues. Germline CDR1 reads MNHEY; CDR2 reads SMNVEV (reference sequence). The CDR3 loop reads CASSFADTQYF. Here the CDR3 DNA reads TGTGCCAGCAGTTTCGCAGATACGCAGTATTTT.

The CDR3 spells CAWSVARANEKLFF. In DNA form, the CDR3 reads TGTGCCTGGAGTGTCGCCAGGGCTAATGAAAAACTGTTTTTT. This chain uses TRBV30 with TRBJ1-4; tentatively, D is TRBD1 (5 bases). CDR1 GTSNPN and CDR2 SVGIG come from the germline V gene (reference sequence). Trimming shortened V by 0 bases and J by 3 bases, and 8 bases separated the two germline ends. The length of the CDR3 is 14 residues.

The chain employs TRBV2 and TRBJ1-3; no clear D. Per the germline V gene, CDR1 is SNHLY and CDR2 is FYNNEI. Trimming shortened V by 6 bases and J by 2 bases, and 11 bases separated the two germline ends. The CDR3 spans 14 residues. DNA for the CDR3: TGTGCCAGCAGGGGAGGGATGACTGGAAACACCATATATTTT. Translated, it gives CASRGGMTGNTIYF.

This clone was observed a few times. This chain links TRBV6-1 with TRBJ2-1, with 8 bases fitting TRBD1. After removal of 3 bases from V and 0 bases from J, the junction contained 1 base not matched to a gene. There are 15 residues in the CDR3. Germline values: CDR1 MNHNS, CDR2 SASEGT. The CDR3 region is CASSEGQASYNEQFF. The CDR3 DNA reads as TGTGCCAGCAGTGAGGGACAGGCCTCCTACAATGAGCAGTTCTTC.

The J gene is TRBJ1-4, the V gene TRBV6-5; D is perhaps TRBD1 (6 bases). Germline loops: CDR1 MNHEY, CDR2 SVGAGI. V was trimmed by 5 bases and J by 6 bases, leaving 10 bases between them. The CDR3 contains 13 residues. CDR3 nucleotides: TGTGCCAGCAGTATCCGGACAGATGAAAAACTGTTTTTT. Translating it yields CASSIRTDEKLFF.

This chain uses TRBV30 with TRBJ1-5; possible D gene TRBD1, 5 bases. V was trimmed by 2 bases and J by 3 bases, leaving 8 bases between them. The CDR3 length is 13 residues. CDR1 is GTSNPN, CDR2 SVGIG, per germline (reference sequence). CDR3 DNA sequence: TGTGCCTGGAGTCCAGGGCACAATCAGCCCCAGCATTTT. Its protein product is CAWSPGHNQPQHF. Based on the CDR3 plus reference TRBV30 and TRBJ1-5, the full variable domain is SQTIHQWPATLVQPVGSPLSLECTVEGTSNPNLYWYRQAAGRGLQLLFYSVGIGQISSEVPQNLSASRPQDRQFILSSKKLLLSDSGFYLCAWSPGHNQPQHFGDGTRLSIL.

This clone was picked up one time. This chain links TRBV30 with TRBJ1-3, with no clear D. The CDR3 has 11 residues. Trimming took off 4 bases at V and 2 bases at J, with 3 bases between the two ends. Germline V CDR1 and CDR2: GTSNPN, SVGIG (reference sequence). The CDR3 is CAWTAGNTIYF. CDR3 sequence (DNA): TGTGCCTGGACGGCTGGAAACACCATATATTTT.

Only one count was recorded for this clone. The chain carries TRBV2 and TRBJ2-1, with 9 nucleotides matching TRBD1. J was trimmed by 8 bases and V by 7 bases; bases with no gene match: 6. This CDR3 is 13 amino acids long. The germline CDR1 and CDR2 sequences are SNHLY and FYNNEI. CDR3 coding DNA: TGTGCCAGCAAAGACAGGGGGAGCCATGAGCAGTTCTTC. This sequence encodes CASKDRGSHEQFF. Using reference TRBV2 and TRBJ2-1 for the parts outside the CDR3, the full variable domain is EPEVTQTPSHQVTQMGQEVILRCVPISNHLYFYWYRQILGQKVEFLVSFYNNEISEKSEIFDDQFSVERPDGSNFTLKIRSTKLEDSAMYFCASKDRGSHEQFFGPGTRLTVL.

V is TRBV15 and J is TRBJ2-5; D is perhaps TRBD1 (7 bases). V was cut by 1 base and J by 5 bases, with 14 bases left in between. CDR3 length: 15 residues. CDR1 and CDR2 (germline): LNHNV, YYDKDF (reference sequence). This chain's CDR3 is CATSRGQGGGETQYF. The DNA of the CDR3 is TGTGCCACCAGCAGAGGACAGGGAGGAGGGGAGACCCAGTACTTC. The full variable domain, rest sourced from reference TRBV15 and TRBJ2-5, is DAMVIQNPRYQVTQFGKPVTLSCSQTLNHNVMYWYQQKSSQAPKLLFHYYDKDFNNEADTPDNFQSRRPNTSFCFLDIRSPGLGDTAMYLCATSRGQGGGETQYFGPGTRLLVL.

This chain links TRBV5-6 with TRBJ1-1; 11 nucleotides align to TRBD1. Trimming took 5 bases from V and 4 from J; bases not matched to a gene: 4. The CDR3 consists of 14 residues. Germline V CDR1 and CDR2: SGHDT, YYEEEE. CDR3: CASSLGQGGTEAFF. CDR3 DNA: TGTGCCAGCAGTCTGGGACAGGGGGGCACTGAAGCTTTCTTT.

The chain uses TRBV30 and TRBJ1-1; no firm D call. This CDR3 spans 13 amino acids. Trimming stripped 4 bases from V and 5 bases from J, with 14 bases between. CDR1 GTSNPN and CDR2 SVGIG come from the germline V gene (reference sequence). The CDR3 DNA follows: TGTGCCTGGACAGGCCTGGGTGTTACTGAAGCTTTCTTT. Protein sequence: CAWTGLGVTEAFF.

The chain joins TRBV6-5 to TRBJ1-4; D might be TRBD1 (5 bases). Trimming removed 0 bases from V and 3 bases from J, with 8 bases in between. The CDR3 runs to 15 residues. Per germline, CDR1 MNHEY and CDR2 SVGAGI. The CDR3 is CASSYSGVANEKLFF. Written as DNA, the CDR3 is TGTGCCAGCAGTTACTCAGGGGTCGCTAATGAAAAACTGTTTTTT.

The gene calls are TRBV6-1 and TRBJ1-3, with unresolved D. In germline, CDR1 is MNHNS, CDR2 SASEGT. The CDR3 runs 14 residues. The germline V and J ends were trimmed by 4 bases and 4 bases, with 11 bases remaining between them. The CDR3 DNA reads as TGTGCCAGCAGTGTGTATTACGGGGGAAACACCATATATTTT. This sequence encodes CASSVYYGGNTIYF.

J is TRBJ1-1 and V is TRBV29-1; 10 bases are a match to TRBD1. The CDR3 is 14 residues long. Germline loops: CDR1 SQVTM, CDR2 ANQGSEA. The trim removed 5 bases at V and 0 bases at J, leaving 3 bases unmatched. CDR3 protein: CSVQGTGVNTEAFF. CDR3 coding DNA: TGCAGCGTTCAGGGGACAGGGGTGAACACTGAAGCTTTCTTT.

This clone was seen only a few times. The chain links TRBV29-1 to TRBJ2-7; D is possibly TRBD1 (5 bases). The germline V and J ends were trimmed by 5 bases and 5 bases, with 13 bases remaining between them. The CDR3 is 12 amino acids. Germline V lookup: CDR1 SQVTM, CDR2 ANQGSEA. The CDR3 coding sequence is TGCAGCGTTCTCAGGGATCCGGACGAGCAGTACTTC. As protein: CSVLRDPDEQYF.

This chain connects TRBV2 to TRBJ1-2, with D perhaps matching TRBD1 (5 bases). Germline CDR1 and CDR2: SNHLY and FYNNEI. The CDR3 has 14 residues. V lost 6 bases and J 0 bases, leaving 11 bases between the germline ends. DNA of the CDR3: TGTGCCAGCAGCGGCGAGACAGCTAACTATGGCTACACCTTC. Amino acid sequence: CASSGETANYGYTF. The full variable domain, completed using reference TRBV2 and TRBJ1-2, is EPEVTQTPSHQVTQMGQEVILRCVPISNHLYFYWYRQILGQKVEFLVSFYNNEISEKSEIFDDQFSVERPDGSNFTLKIRSTKLEDSAMYFCASSGETANYGYTFGSGTRLTVV.

The V and J genes are TRBV6-5 and TRBJ1-2; the D is unclear. This CDR3 contains 15 residues. Trimming pared 0 bases from V and 2 bases from J, leaving 10 bases between. Per the germline V gene, CDR1 is MNHEY and CDR2 is SVGAGI. The CDR3 protein is CASSYSGGSNYGYTF. The CDR3 DNA is TGTGCCAGCAGTTACTCGGGCGGGAGCAACTATGGCTACACCTTC.